The 32 T cell receptor beta chains in this list originate from one sample, sequenced in a study of blood T cell repertoires in COVID-19. Here immunoSEQ multiplex PCR was the method, and the copy in TCRdb shows in-frame clones only, minus some. The sample yields about 210,000 clones, around four fifths seen once. What was sequenced was peripheral blood. The source is a man aged 55 to 69 with COVID-19, enrolled during active disease.

The rearrangement joins TRBV25-1 to TRBJ2-2, with 7 bases identical to TRBD2. The CDR3 is made up of 15 amino acids. Trimming at V came to 5 bases and at J to 4 bases, leaving 7 bases not matched to a gene. Germline CDR1 reads MGHDK; CDR2 reads SYGVNS. The CDR3 is CASSPTSGITGELFF. CDR3 DNA sequence: TGTGCCAGCAGTCCCACCAGCGGGATCACCGGGGAGCTGTTTTTT.

The chain carries TRBV11-3 and TRBJ1-1, with TRBD1 matching over 7 bases. J was trimmed by 0 bases and V by 5 bases; bases with no gene match: 6. There are 15 residues in the CDR3. Germline CDR1 and CDR2: SGHNT and YENEEA. The CDR3 here is CASSAGTEMNTEAFF. The CDR3 region has the DNA TGTGCCAGCAGCGCGGGGACAGAAATGAACACTGAAGCTTTCTTT.

The chain has TRBV5-1 and TRBJ1-4; no definite D call. V was clipped by 0 bases and J by 1 base, with 10 bases between them. CDR1 is SGHRS and CDR2 is YFSETQ in the germline V gene. The CDR3 consists of 16 residues. The CDR3 reads CASSLGLRVTNEKLFF. For the CDR3, the DNA is TGCGCCAGCAGCTTGGGCTTGCGGGTAACTAATGAAAAACTGTTTTTT.

V gene TRBV7-3 combines with J gene TRBJ2-2, with a weak D call TRBD1 (6 bases). The V gene lost 4 bases and the J gene lost 3 bases, with 6 bases spanning the gap. Germline CDR1 and CDR2: SGHTA and FQGTGA. The CDR3 loop spans 13 amino acids. CDR3 residues: CASSYRDTGELFF. CDR3 nucleotide sequence: TGTGCCAGCAGCTACAGGGACACCGGGGAGCTGTTTTTT. The full variable domain, in which reference TRBV7-3 and TRBJ2-2 provide the parts outside the CDR3, is GAGVSQTPSNKVTEKGKYVELRCDPISGHTALYWYRQSLGQGPEFLIYFQGTGAADDSGLPNDRFFAVRPEGSVSTLKIQRTERGDSAVYLCASSYRDTGELFFGEGSRLTVL.

The chain recombines TRBV14 with TRBJ2-1; tentative D call: TRBD1 (5 bases). Trimming cost V 1 base and J 9 bases, with 10 bases left between them. CDR3 length equals 13 residues. Per germline, CDR1 SGHDN and CDR2 FVKESK. In DNA form, the CDR3 reads TGTGCCAGCAGCCAAGGGGCAGGGTTTGAGCAGTTCTTC. It codes for CASSQGAGFEQFF.

CDR3 DNA sequence: TGTGCCAGCAGTATCGGGACAGTCAACACTGAAGCTTTCTTT. Protein product: CASSIGTVNTEAFF. The gene calls are TRBV6-2 or TRBV6-3 and TRBJ1-1, with 7 bases lining up with TRBD1. Germline V gene lookup returns CDR1 MNHEY and CDR2 SVGEGT. This CDR3 contains 14 residues. Trimming removed 5 bases from V and 2 bases from J; junction bases left unmatched: 5.

V is TRBV24-1 and J is TRBJ2-2; TRBD1 aligns across 8 bases. From germline, CDR1 is KGHDR and CDR2 SFDVKD. V lost 6 bases and J lost 1; bases outside the gene matches: 6. The CDR3 has 16 residues. The CDR3 loop is CATSLPGTGNTGELFF. As DNA, the CDR3 is TGTGCCACCAGTCTCCCCGGGACAGGGAACACCGGGGAGCTGTTTTTT.

The chain couples TRBV6-5 to TRBJ2-7; tentative D call: TRBD1 (6 bases). CDR3 length: 13 amino acids. V lost 0 bases and J 4 bases, leaving 7 bases between the germline ends. CDR1 and CDR2 (germline): MNHEY, SVGAGI. In nucleotides, the CDR3 is TGTGCCAGCAGTTACTCTGGACAGTACGAGCAGTACTTC. Encoded protein: CASSYSGQYEQYF.

The genes are TRBV10-3 and TRBJ1-1; D gene uncertain. V gave up 4 bases and J gave up 6 bases, with 12 bases separating them. Germline V gives CDR1 ENHRY, CDR2 SYGVKD. The CDR3 consists of 13 residues. CDR3 bases: TGTGCCATCAGTGGGGAGAGGGTGTCTGAAGCTTTCTTT. Its protein is CAISGERVSEAFF.

The chain recombines TRBV28 with TRBJ2-7; tentative D call: TRBD2 (5 bases). Germline V lookup: CDR1 MDHEN, CDR2 SYDVKM. V lost 7 bases and J lost 0, with 19 bases in between. The CDR3 is made up of 16 amino acids. The DNA of the CDR3 is TGTGCCAGCACTATTCGTCGGGCTAGCAGCTCCTACGAGCAGTACTTC. Translation: CASTIRRASSSYEQYF.

The rearrangement joins TRBV7-9 to TRBJ1-3; tentative D call: TRBD1 (6 bases). V lost 5 bases to trimming and J lost 3 bases, with 8 bases between them. This CDR3 contains 13 residues. Germline CDR1 is SEHNR and CDR2 is FQNEAQ (reference sequence). CDR3 region: CASSRTVGNTIYF. As DNA, the CDR3 is TGTGCCAGCAGCCGGACAGTTGGAAACACCATATATTTT. The complete variable domain, with remaining parts taken from reference TRBV7-9 and TRBJ1-3, reads DTGVSQNPRHKITKRGQNVTFRCDPISEHNRLYWYRQTLGQGPEFLTYFQNEAQLEKSRLLSDRFSAERPKGSFSTLEIQRTEQGDSAMYLCASSRTVGNTIYFGEGSWLTVV.

The V call is TRBV4-3, the J call TRBJ2-7; 10 bases map to TRBD1. The CDR3 has 16 amino acids. With 4 bases clipped from V and 2 bases from J, the junction kept 8 bases outside the gene matches. Germline V gene lookup returns CDR1 LGHNA and CDR2 YSLEER. In nucleotides, the CDR3 is TGCGCCAGCAGCCTTTCCGGGACAGGGGAAGCCTACGAGCAGTACTTC. This codes for CASSLSGTGEAYEQYF.

The chain uses TRBV9 and TRBJ1-2; D is unclear. The CDR3 is 15 amino acids. Germline lookup yields CDR1 SGDLS and CDR2 YYNGEE. Trimming left V 0 bases short and J 1 base short, with 10 bases between. CDR3 in amino acids: CASSVGTAVNYGYTF. Here the CDR3 DNA reads TGTGCCAGCAGCGTAGGTACAGCGGTTAACTATGGCTACACCTTC.

This chain connects TRBV19 to TRBJ1-6, with D unclear. V lost 1 base to trimming and J lost 5 bases, with 12 bases between them. Germline-derived CDR1 and CDR2 are LNHDA and SQIVND (reference sequence). This CDR3 has 16 amino acids. The CDR3 sequence: CASSIASTSNNSPLHF. DNA for the CDR3: TGTGCCAGTAGTATAGCTTCGACAAGTAATAATTCACCCCTCCACTTT.

The genes are TRBV19 and TRBJ1-1; perhaps TRBD1 as D (6 bases). Trimming shortened V by 4 bases and J by 1 base, and 13 bases separated the two germline ends. Germline assignment: CDR1 LNHDA and CDR2 SQIVND (reference sequence). The CDR3 is made up of 15 amino acids. The CDR3 DNA reads as TGTGCCAGTAGTACCCGTCGCAGGGGGAACACTGAAGCTTTCTTT. As protein: CASSTRRRGNTEAFF.

The chain uses TRBV25-1 and TRBJ1-2; perhaps TRBD1 as D (5 bases). V lost 3 bases to trimming and J lost 13 bases, with 21 bases between them. The V gene's germline CDR1 is MGHDK and CDR2 SYGVNS. There are 14 residues in the CDR3. CDR3 DNA sequence: TGTGCCAGCAGTGAGGGGGGGACGGGACTTGCTAGCACCTTC. Amino acid sequence: CASSEGGTGLASTF.

In its sample, this clone was seen once. V gene TRBV6-7 combines with J gene TRBJ1-6, with TRBD1 matching over 11 bases. TRBV6-7 qualifies as an ORF whose function is uncertain. Trimming took 7 bases from V and 10 from J; bases not matched to a gene: 12. This CDR3 spans 16 amino acids. The CDR3 coding sequence is TGTGCCAGCATAACCCACGGGGACAGGGGGTGGTCACCCCTCCACTTT. It encodes CASITHGDRGWSPLHF.

A single count supports this clone. The rearrangement uses TRBV6-6 and TRBJ1-2, with a possible D match to TRBD1 (5 bases). CDR1 MNHNY and CDR2 SVGAGI come from the germline V gene (reference sequence). The germline V and J ends were trimmed by 4 bases and 4 bases, with 13 bases remaining between them. This CDR3 comprises 14 residues. The chain's CDR3 is CASSSDSHSYGYTF. In nucleotides, the CDR3 is TGTGCCAGCAGTTCCGACAGCCACTCCTATGGCTACACCTTC.

This clone is a singleton in its sample. This chain connects TRBV3-1 (or the pseudogene TRBV3-2) to TRBJ1-1, with 7 bases identical to TRBD1. The CDR3 consists of 17 residues. Germline V CDR1 and CDR2: LGHDT, YNNKEL (reference sequence). After removal of 4 bases from V and 2 bases from J, the junction contained 13 bases not matched to a gene. The CDR3 reads CASSLKTTGTGNTEAFF. The CDR3 DNA reads TGTGCCAGCAGCCTTAAAACGACAGGGACGGGAAACACTGAAGCTTTCTTT.

This clone was recorded a few times. This rearrangement joins TRBV24-1 to TRBJ2-6; 7 positions agree with TRBD2. Germline CDR1 reads KGHDR; CDR2 reads SFDVKD. V was clipped by 4 bases and J by 2 bases; unmatched bases: 7. CDR3 length: 17 amino acids. This CDR3 reads CATSEGSGTPGANVLTF. In DNA, the CDR3 is TGTGCCACCAGTGAGGGAAGCGGGACCCCTGGGGCCAACGTCCTGACTTTC.

CDR3 region: CASSQMTGYAGNTIYF. CDR3 in DNA: TGTGCCAGCAGCCAAATGACAGGGTACGCTGGAAACACCATATATTTT. The chain joins TRBV14 to TRBJ1-3; 7 nucleotides match TRBD1. The CDR3 is 16 amino acids. Germline CDR1 SGHDN, CDR2 FVKESK. J lost 2 bases, V lost 2 bases, and 6 bases had no gene match.

The chain recombines TRBV5-1 with TRBJ1-4; TRBD1 agrees at 9 bases. Germline CDR1 is SGHRS and CDR2 is YFSETQ. The V gene end was trimmed by 2 bases and the J gene end by 8 bases; junction bases not matched to a gene: 4. This CDR3 contains 14 residues. Here the CDR3 reads CASSFTGGAEKLFF. DNA for the CDR3: TGCGCCAGCAGCTTTACAGGGGGCGCGGAAAAACTGTTTTTT.

The CDR3 nucleotides are TGTGCCAGCAGCTTCGGACAGAACACTGAAGCTTTCTTT. Amino acids: CASSFGQNTEAFF. The V gene is TRBV9, the J gene TRBJ1-1; maybe TRBD1 (5 bases). In germline, CDR1 is SGDLS, CDR2 YYNGEE. V was clipped by 4 bases and J by 1 base, with 8 bases between them. This CDR3 region has 13 residues.

This clone was found a few times. The chain employs TRBV5-1 and TRBJ2-4; 7 nucleotides line up with TRBD2. CDR1 SGHRS and CDR2 YFSETQ come from the germline V gene. The CDR3 consists of 16 residues. J lost 3 bases, V lost 3 bases, and 9 bases had no gene match. Here the CDR3 reads CASSWDYPRGKNIQYF. For the CDR3, the DNA is TGCGCCAGCAGCTGGGACTATCCTCGCGGCAAAAACATTCAGTACTTC.

This rearrangement joins TRBV5-6 to TRBJ2-3, with D perhaps TRBD1 (6 bases). The germline CDR1 and CDR2 sequences are SGHDT and YYEEEE. The germline V and J ends were trimmed by 0 bases and 2 bases, with 7 bases remaining between them. The length of the CDR3 is 14 residues. In DNA, the CDR3 is TGTGCCAGCAGCTTGGACAGGGTCACAGATACGCAGTATTTT. It is translated as CASSLDRVTDTQYF.

This clone was recorded once. This sequence joins TRBV19 and TRBJ2-7, with a possible D match to TRBD1 (6 bases). The CDR3 has 13 amino acids. Trimming cost V 1 base and J 6 bases, with 10 bases left between them. Germline V gives CDR1 LNHDA, CDR2 SQIVND (reference sequence). CDR3 coding DNA: TGTGCCAGTAGTATAGGTTTCAGGGGCGAGCAGTACTTC. Translating gives CASSIGFRGEQYF.

This clone was observed a handful of times. The V call is TRBV5-6, the J call TRBJ1-6, with D possibly being TRBD1 (5 bases). Trimming stripped 0 bases from V and 7 bases from J, with 11 bases between. Germline CDR1 reads SGHDT; CDR2 reads YYEEEE. The CDR3 sequence is 15 residues long. Here the CDR3 reads CASSLEAGRNSPLHF. Here the CDR3 DNA reads TGTGCCAGCAGCTTGGAGGCAGGGAGGAATTCACCCCTCCACTTT.

V usage is TRBV19 and J usage is TRBJ2-1, with 9 bases that match TRBD2. Trimming at V came to 1 base and at J to 3 bases, leaving 7 bases not matched to a gene. The CDR3 contains 17 residues. Germline CDR1 LNHDA, CDR2 SQIVND (reference sequence). The CDR3 reads CASSIVAAGGIYNEQFF. CDR3 coding DNA: TGTGCCAGTAGTATAGTGGCAGCGGGAGGCATCTACAATGAGCAGTTCTTC.

The chain couples TRBV18 to TRBJ1-6, with a tentative D call TRBD1 (6 bases). The V end was cut by 0 bases, the J end by 5 bases, with 8 bases between. Per the germline V gene, CDR1 is KGHSH and CDR2 is LQKENI. The length of the CDR3 is 15 residues. This CDR3 is CASSPPGQNNSPLHF. CDR3 coding DNA: TGTGCCAGCTCACCACCGGGACAAAATAATTCACCCCTCCACTTT.

The chain is built from TRBV10-2 and TRBJ2-5, with D perhaps matching TRBD1 (6 bases). The CDR3 is made up of 13 amino acids. The V gene's germline CDR1 is WSHSY and CDR2 SAAADI. The V gene lost 6 bases and the J gene lost 5 bases, with 13 bases spanning the gap. CDR3 region: CASRNRDRETQYF. The CDR3 bases are TGCGCCAGCAGAAACAGGGATAGGGAGACCCAGTACTTC.

The chain has TRBV5-1 and TRBJ1-1; tentatively, D is TRBD1 (5 bases). Germline CDR1 SGHRS, CDR2 YFSETQ. This CDR3 is built from 14 residues. V was shortened by 2 bases and J by 1 base, with 9 bases between the two germline ends. The CDR3 nucleotides read TGCGCCAGCAGCTTTCAGGGTAGGAACACTGAAGCTTTCTTT. Residues: CASSFQGRNTEAFF.

The chain carries TRBV9 and TRBJ1-1; TRBD1 agrees at 8 bases. The ends lost 4 bases at V and 5 bases at J; junction bases unmatched: 7. This CDR3 is 14 amino acids long. The germline CDR1 and CDR2 sequences are SGDLS and YYNGEE. The CDR3 region has the DNA TGTGCCAGCAGCCCGACAGGGGCGGGAACTGAAGCTTTCTTT. It specifies CASSPTGAGTEAFF.